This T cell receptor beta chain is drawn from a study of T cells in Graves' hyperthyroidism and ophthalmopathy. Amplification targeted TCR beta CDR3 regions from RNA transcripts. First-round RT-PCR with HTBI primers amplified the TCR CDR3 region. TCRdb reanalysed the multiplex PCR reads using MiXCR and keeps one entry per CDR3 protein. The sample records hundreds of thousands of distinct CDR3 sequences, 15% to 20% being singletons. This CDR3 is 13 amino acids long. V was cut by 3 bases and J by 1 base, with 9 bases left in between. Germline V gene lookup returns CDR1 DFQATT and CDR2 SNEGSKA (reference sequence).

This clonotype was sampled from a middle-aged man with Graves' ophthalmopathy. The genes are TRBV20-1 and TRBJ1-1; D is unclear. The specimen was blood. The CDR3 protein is CSARVAGNTEAFF. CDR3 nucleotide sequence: TGCAGTGCTAGGGTTGCGGGGAACACTGAAGCTTTCTTT.